These 15 T cell receptor beta chains share one sample of origin, sequenced in a study of identifying expanded T cells in peripheral blood. Sequenced by immunoSEQ multiplex PCR; TCRdb stores in-frame clones only, minus some. The table records some 80,000 clones, around nine tenths of them present only once. Input material: blood. Receptor source: a person aged 18 to 69 in good health.

The gene calls are TRBV27 and TRBJ2-2; tentative D call: TRBD1 (6 bases). Trimming stripped 6 bases from V and 2 bases from J, with 16 bases between. Germline CDR1 MNHEY, CDR2 SMNVEV (reference sequence). This CDR3 is 16 amino acids long. CDR3 loop: CASSRGQRRNTGELFF. CDR3 DNA: TGTGCCAGCAGCCGCGGACAGCGGAGAAACACCGGGGAGCTGTTTTTT.

This chain links TRBV5-1 with TRBJ1-1, with 7 nucleotides matching TRBD1. V shed 4 bases and J 4 bases; nucleotides not matched to a gene: 4. CDR3 size: 13 residues. Per the germline V gene, CDR1 is SGHRS and CDR2 is YFSETQ. DNA for the CDR3: TGCGCCAGCAGCCGCGGGACAGCCACTGAAGCTTTCTTT. Protein product: CASSRGTATEAFF.

This clone was seen a single time. The V gene is TRBV6-5, the J gene TRBJ2-1; 9 positions match TRBD1. This CDR3 contains 15 residues. Germline V gene data show CDR1 as MNHEY and CDR2 as SVGAGI. The V gene end was trimmed by 5 bases and the J gene end by 8 bases; junction bases not matched to a gene: 10. CDR3 amino acids: CASSAPGTGRYEQFF. CDR3 bases: TGTGCCAGCAGTGCTCCCGGGACAGGGAGGTATGAGCAGTTCTTC.

V and J are TRBV4-1 and TRBJ1-4, with 7 bases aligning to TRBD1. The trim removed 5 bases at V and 10 bases at J, leaving 4 bases unmatched. CDR1 MGHRA and CDR2 YSYEKL come from the germline V gene. The CDR3 consists of 12 residues. For the CDR3, the DNA is TGCGCCAGCAGCATCTCAGGGGGAAAACTGTTTTTT. It yields the protein CASSISGGKLFF.

Note on this clone: One junction end does not reproduce the germline sequence, and a read error may be involved. The chain is built from TRBV5-5 and TRBJ1-4; D uncertain. The V gene's germline CDR1 is SGHKS and CDR2 YYEKEE (reference sequence). The CDR3 has 14 residues. The CDR3 DNA follows: TGCGCCAGCAGCCAAAAGACCTATAATGAAAAACTGTTTTTT. Its protein is CASSQKTYNEKLFF. The full variable domain, its missing parts supplied by reference TRBV5-5 and TRBJ1-4, is DAGVTQSPTHLIKTRGQQVTLRCSPISGHKSVSWYQQVLGQGPQFIFQYYEKEERGRGNFPDRFSARQFPNYSSELNVNALLLGDSALYLCASSQKTYNEKLFFGSGTQLSVL.

The chain uses TRBV2 and TRBJ2-3; 8 bases are shared with TRBD2. Germline V gene data show CDR1 as SNHLY and CDR2 as FYNNEI. J gave up 7 bases and V 0 bases, and 9 bases lay outside the gene matches. This CDR3 comprises 16 residues. The chain's CDR3 is CASSEARRTSSHTQYF. The CDR3 DNA reads as TGTGCCAGCAGTGAAGCGCGGAGGACTAGCTCTCATACGCAGTATTTT.

The chain has TRBV19 and TRBJ1-6; perhaps TRBD1 as D (5 bases). Between the trimmed V and J ends, which lost 3 bases and 6 bases, there was a span of 15 bases. From germline, CDR1 is LNHDA and CDR2 SQIVND (reference sequence). The CDR3 extends over 16 amino acids. The CDR3 loop is CASSIDRGRGNSPLHF. The CDR3 coding sequence is TGTGCCAGTAGTATCGACCGGGGACGGGGTAATTCACCCCTCCACTTT.

The chain links TRBV5-6 to TRBJ2-5, with D unresolved. The CDR3 length is 14 residues. V lost 4 bases to trimming and J lost 5 bases, with 15 bases between them. Germline loops: CDR1 SGHDT, CDR2 YYEEEE. In nucleotides, the CDR3 is TGTGCCAGCAGCCCCTGGACGATATGGGAGACCCAGTACTTC. Amino acids: CASSPWTIWETQYF.

The genes are TRBV5-4 and TRBJ1-6; 7 positions agree with TRBD1. Germline CDR1 reads SGHNT; CDR2 reads YYREEE (reference sequence). The CDR3 covers 14 residues. Trimming cost V 4 bases and J 9 bases; bases outside gene matches: 7. The CDR3 coding sequence is TGTGCCAGCAGCCAAACAGGGGTTATTTCACCCCTCCACTTT. It translates to CASSQTGVISPLHF.

The CDR3 nucleotides read TGCGCCAGCAGCTCGGGACAGGGGGCTCAGGAGACCCAGTACTTC. It specifies CASSSGQGAQETQYF. V and J are TRBV5-1 and TRBJ2-5, with 12 bases matching TRBD1. The CDR3 sequence is 15 residues long. CDR1 and CDR2 (germline): SGHRS, YFSETQ. J lost 5 bases, V lost 3 bases, and 5 bases had no gene match.

The V call is TRBV7-8, the J call TRBJ2-7, with TRBD1 identical over 10 bases. From germline, CDR1 is SGHVS and CDR2 FQNEAQ. V was pared by 3 bases and J by 2 bases, with 4 bases of the junction left unmatched. This CDR3 has 15 amino acids. The CDR3 region has the DNA TGTGCCAGCAGCTTGGGGACAGGGGAAGCCTACGAGCAGTACTTC. Translation: CASSLGTGEAYEQYF.

J is TRBJ1-2 and V is TRBV7-3, with D uncertain. Deletions cut 3 bases from V and 0 bases from J, with 11 bases between. Per the germline V gene, CDR1 is SGHTA and CDR2 is FQGTGA. The length of the CDR3 is 15 residues. The CDR3 region is CASSFAPSANYGYTF. CDR3 DNA: TGTGCCAGCAGCTTTGCCCCTTCGGCTAACTATGGCTACACCTTC.

V usage is TRBV6-1 and J usage is TRBJ1-2; a possible D gene is TRBD1 (6 bases). Germline V CDR1 and CDR2: MNHNS, SASEGT. This CDR3 has 12 amino acids. Trimming cost V 5 bases and J 6 bases, with 10 bases left between them. Here the CDR3 DNA reads TGTGCCAGCAGTCAGGGGTTAGATGGCTACACCTTC. Translated: CASSQGLDGYTF.

The chain joins TRBV28 to TRBJ1-2; D uncertain. Germline V lookup: CDR1 MDHEN, CDR2 SYDVKM. This CDR3 is built from 12 residues. Trimming pared 2 bases from V and 9 bases from J, leaving 10 bases between. CDR3 loop: CASSLIKGSYTF. The CDR3, as DNA: TGTGCCAGCAGTTTAATTAAGGGTAGCTACACCTTC.

The V and J genes are TRBV7-2 and TRBJ1-1, with D unclear. The CDR3 is 12 residues long. Germline-derived CDR1 and CDR2 are SGHTA and FQGNSA. Trimming shortened V by 5 bases and J by 4 bases, and 8 bases separated the two germline ends. The CDR3 DNA reads TGTGCCAGCAGCGGGGTGTTCACTGAAGCTTTCTTT. Encoded protein: CASSGVFTEAFF.